The 32 T cell receptor beta chains reported below all come from one sample, sequenced in a study of memory CD4+ T cells and cytomegalovirus serostatus. The data were produced by immunoSEQ multiplex PCR, yet TCRdb's version contains in-frame clones alone and is incomplete. In the table there are under 70,000 clones, 81% of which are singletons. The sort gate was single viable CD3+CD4+CD8-CD45RO+ cells for memory CD4+ T cells. The sample comprised memory CD4+ T cells from blood. Every receptor here comes from an adult in good health and CMV-seronegative.

The V call is TRBV6-5, the J call TRBJ1-4; D unresolved. Trimming shortened V by 6 bases and J by 8 bases, and 16 bases separated the two germline ends. The length of the CDR3 is 14 residues. The germline CDR1 and CDR2 sequences are MNHEY and SVGAGI. The CDR3 DNA is TGTGCCAGCAGACCGGACTACACGGGGGAAAAACTGTTTTTT. Protein product: CASRPDYTGEKLFF.

The rearrangement links TRBV18 to TRBJ1-2; no clear D. V lost 3 bases and J 4 bases, leaving 6 bases between the germline ends. The CDR3 sequence is 12 residues long. Germline V lookup: CDR1 KGHSH, CDR2 LQKENI. The CDR3 DNA sequence: TGTGCCAGCTCACCGGCAGTCTATGGCTACACCTTC. Protein product: CASSPAVYGYTF. Drawing the rest from reference TRBV18 and TRBJ1-2, the complete variable domain is NAGVMQNPRHLVRRRGQEARLRCSPMKGHSHVYWYRQLPEEGLKFMVYLQKENIIDESGMPKERFSAEFPKEGPSILRIQQVVRGDSAAYFCASSPAVYGYTFGSGTRLTVV.

The chain recombines TRBV6-4 with TRBJ2-1; 7 positions match TRBD2. The germline CDR1 and CDR2 sequences are MRHNA and SNTAGT. The CDR3 runs to 17 residues. J gave up 8 bases and V 3 bases, and 16 bases lay outside the gene matches. In DNA, the CDR3 is TGTGCCAGCAGTGAAGGAGGGTTAGGCGGGAGCAGAGATGAGCAGTTCTTC. Its translation: CASSEGGLGGSRDEQFF.

The count of this clone is one. The V and J genes are TRBV7-8 and TRBJ1-1, with D tentatively TRBD1 (6 bases). The length of the CDR3 is 14 residues. Germline CDR1 and CDR2: SGHVS and FQNEAQ. V lost 7 bases and J lost 4, with 16 bases in between. This CDR3 is CASTQKGGSTEAFF. The CDR3 DNA reads as TGTGCCAGCACCCAGAAGGGGGGGAGCACTGAAGCTTTCTTT.

The chain employs TRBV27 and TRBJ1-1, with no clear D. V dropped 3 bases and J dropped 1 base, with 6 bases sitting between them. Germline V lookup: CDR1 MNHEY, CDR2 SMNVEV (reference sequence). This CDR3 has 13 residues. The CDR3 nucleotides read TGTGCCAGCAGTTTGTACAGGAACACTGAAGCTTTCTTT. Amino acid sequence: CASSLYRNTEAFF.

The chain links TRBV7-9 to TRBJ1-1, with unresolved D. From germline, CDR1 is SEHNR and CDR2 FQNEAQ (reference sequence). The V and J ends lost 6 bases and 2 bases respectively, with 13 bases between them. The CDR3 length is 14 residues. CDR3 region: CASRQINSNTEAFF. The CDR3 DNA sequence: TGTGCCAGCAGACAGATCAACTCCAACACTGAAGCTTTCTTT.

The V call is TRBV18, the J call TRBJ1-5; D is ambiguous. Deletions cut 3 bases from V and 4 bases from J, with 13 bases between. The CDR3 sequence is 15 residues long. Germline CDR1 reads KGHSH; CDR2 reads LQKENI. The CDR3 sequence is CASSPAARENQPQHF. The CDR3 nucleotides read TGTGCCAGCTCACCGGCGGCGAGGGAGAATCAGCCCCAGCATTTT. Full variable domain (outside the CDR3, taken from reference TRBV18 and TRBJ1-5): NAGVMQNPRHLVRRRGQEARLRCSPMKGHSHVYWYRQLPEEGLKFMVYLQKENIIDESGMPKERFSAEFPKEGPSILRIQQVVRGDSAAYFCASSPAARENQPQHFGDGTRLSIL.

The chain combines TRBV5-6 with TRBJ2-7; TRBD1 matches at 8 bases. This CDR3 is 15 amino acids long. CDR1 and CDR2 from the germline V gene are SGHDT and YYEEEE. Trimming removed 4 bases from V and 6 bases from J; junction bases left unmatched: 12. CDR3 nucleotide sequence: TGTGCCAGCAGCGCCAGGGGGCAGCGGTTGGGCGAGCAGTACTTC. Protein sequence: CASSARGQRLGEQYF. Variable domain in full (rest from reference TRBV5-6 and TRBJ2-7): DAGVTQSPTHLIKTRGQQVTLRCSPKSGHDTVSWYQQALGQGPQFIFQYYEEEERQRGNFPDRFSGHQFPNYSSELNVNALLLGDSALYLCASSARGQRLGEQYFGPGTRLTVT.

The genes are TRBV19 and TRBJ1-2; D is ambiguous. The CDR3 runs 13 residues. The V end was cut by 10 bases, the J end by 1 base, with 13 bases between. Germline V gene sequence: CDR1 LNHDA, CDR2 SQIVND (reference sequence). The CDR3 DNA sequence: TGTGCCACCTCGGCTAGGCATAACTATGGCTACACCTTC. It codes for CATSARHNYGYTF.

The V and J genes are TRBV30 and TRBJ1-3; no reliable D call. V was cut by 3 bases and J by 1 base, with 10 bases left in between. The CDR3 has 14 residues. CDR1 and CDR2 (germline): GTSNPN, SVGIG (reference sequence). The CDR3 region has the DNA TGTGCCTGGAGGGGAGAAGGGTCTGGAAACACCATATATTTT. This encodes CAWRGEGSGNTIYF.

The V and J genes are TRBV21-1 and TRBJ1-5. TRBV21-1 is labeled a pseudogene. CDR3 size: 15 residues. CDR3 sequence (DNA): TGTGCCAGCATCAAGACCCCTTCCAGAAATCAGCCCCAGCATTTT. The encoded protein is CASIKTPSRNQPQHF.

The rearrangement joins TRBV27 to TRBJ1-5; D not certain. The V and J ends lost 10 bases and 1 base respectively, with 14 bases between them. This CDR3 has 14 residues. Germline V gene lookup returns CDR1 MNHEY and CDR2 SMNVEV (reference sequence). This chain's CDR3 is CATQKGGSNQPQHF. In DNA, the CDR3 is TGTGCCACCCAGAAAGGAGGGAGCAATCAGCCCCAGCATTTT.

V usage is TRBV29-1 and J usage is TRBJ1-1; D possibly corresponds to TRBD1 (5 bases). V gave up 8 bases and J gave up 1 base, with 23 bases separating them. The CDR3 has 16 amino acids. Germline V CDR1 and CDR2: SQVTM, ANQGSEA. The CDR3 nucleotides are TGCAGCTCTCCCCGGGGTTTTGACAGAACGAACACTGAAGCTTTCTTT. Translated: CSSPRGFDRTNTEAFF.

The rearrangement links TRBV6-5 to TRBJ2-1; weak D call: TRBD2 (5 bases). CDR3 size: 13 residues. The V gene's germline CDR1 is MNHEY and CDR2 SVGAGI. V was pared by 5 bases and J by 7 bases, with 12 bases between. CDR3 coding DNA: TGTGCCAGCAGTCCCCCCCGGGGTAATGAGCAGTTCTTC. Translated: CASSPPRGNEQFF.

V usage is TRBV28 and J usage is TRBJ2-1, with 11 bases fitting TRBD2. V lost 4 bases to trimming and J lost 3 bases; unmatched junction nucleotides: 11. CDR1 is MDHEN, CDR2 SYDVKM, per germline. The CDR3 loop spans 18 amino acids. CDR3 sequence reads: CASSSKIGTSGHYNEQFF. CDR3 coding DNA: TGTGCCAGCAGTTCCAAGATCGGGACTAGCGGACACTACAATGAGCAGTTCTTC.

The CDR3 sequence: CASSSTLAEVSYGYTF. The CDR3 bases are TGTGCCAGCAGCTCCACCTTGGCAGAAGTTTCCTATGGCTACACCTTC. The genes are TRBV7-9 and TRBJ1-2, with D unclear. This CDR3 region has 16 residues. Germline lookup yields CDR1 SEHNR and CDR2 FQNEAQ (reference sequence). Trimming cost V 4 bases and J 4 bases, with 19 bases left between them.

In its sample, this clone was seen once. The rearrangement links TRBV5-1 to TRBJ2-6, with D unclear. Germline V lookup: CDR1 SGHRS, CDR2 YFSETQ. Between the trimmed V and J ends, which lost 0 bases and 0 bases, there was a span of 10 bases. This CDR3 comprises 17 residues. CDR3 region: CASSLGSSSSGANVLTF. The CDR3 DNA is TGCGCCAGCAGCTTGGGTAGTTCGAGCTCTGGGGCCAACGTCCTGACTTTC.

V usage is TRBV9 and J usage is TRBJ2-3; 8 nucleotides line up with TRBD2. The V and J ends lost 7 bases and 2 bases, in that order; junction bases with no gene match: 6. CDR3 length equals 14 residues. Per the germline V gene, CDR1 is SGDLS and CDR2 is YYNGEE. The CDR3 DNA reads as TGTGCCAGCGGTCTAGCGGGCCCCACAGATACGCAGTATTTT. Translation gives CASGLAGPTDTQYF.

The rearrangement joins TRBV2 to TRBJ1-1; D uncertain. Germline CDR1 SNHLY, CDR2 FYNNEI. CDR3 size: 13 residues. The V end lost 6 bases, the J end lost 2 bases, and 10 bases lay between the germline ends. CDR3: CASRGGFNTEAFF. CDR3 bases: TGTGCCAGCAGGGGAGGTTTCAACACTGAAGCTTTCTTT.

The chain combines TRBV18 with TRBJ1-1; a possible D gene is TRBD1 (5 bases). The germline V and J ends were trimmed by 4 bases and 1 base, with 7 bases remaining between them. The length of the CDR3 is 13 residues. Germline V gene sequence: CDR1 KGHSH, CDR2 LQKENI. Here the CDR3 DNA reads TGTGCCAGCTCACAGGGGAGGAACACTGAAGCTTTCTTT. This translates into CASSQGRNTEAFF.

The chain is built from TRBV6-4 and TRBJ1-5, with D perhaps matching TRBD1 (6 bases). Germline CDR1 is MRHNA and CDR2 is SNTAGT. The CDR3 length is 13 residues. V shed 3 bases and J shed 7 bases, with 10 bases lying between them. The CDR3 bases are TGTGCCAGCAGTGAGGGGGCGCGACAGCCCCAGCATTTT. It encodes CASSEGARQPQHF.

This sequence joins TRBV4-1 and TRBJ2-2; D unresolved. The CDR3 is 17 amino acids. CDR1 MGHRA and CDR2 YSYEKL come from the germline V gene. V was clipped by 1 base and J by 4 bases, with 16 bases between them. The CDR3 sequence is CASSQVDLGFSTGELFF. The CDR3 DNA sequence: TGCGCCAGCAGCCAAGTGGATCTAGGTTTCTCCACCGGGGAGCTGTTTTTT.

The J gene is TRBJ1-3, the V gene TRBV18, with D possibly being TRBD1 (5 bases). The CDR3 totals 15 residues. V was pared by 5 bases and J by 3 bases, with 14 bases between. Germline loops: CDR1 KGHSH, CDR2 LQKENI. For the CDR3, the DNA is TGTGCCAGCTCATCCGCCGGACATGTTGGAAACACCATATATTTT. It codes for CASSSAGHVGNTIYF.

The J gene is TRBJ2-1, the V gene TRBV10-1; possible D gene TRBD1, 7 bases. Germline V lookup: CDR1 WNHNN, CDR2 SYGVQD (reference sequence). The CDR3 extends over 16 amino acids. The ends were cut back, 2 bases at V and 3 bases at J, with 14 bases in the middle. The CDR3 bases are TGCGCCAGCAGTGAGGGGGGGACAGACCACTACAATGAGCAGTTCTTC. This encodes CASSEGGTDHYNEQFF.

This clone was counted once. The CDR3, as DNA: TGCGCCAGCAGGACAGGGAGGGAGCCCCAGCATTTT. Translating it yields CASRTGREPQHF. This chain connects TRBV10-2 to TRBJ1-5, with TRBD1 matching 7 bases. The CDR3 is 12 amino acids. The trim removed 6 bases at V and 8 bases at J, leaving 4 bases unmatched. The germline CDR1 and CDR2 sequences are WSHSY and SAAADI.

This chain links TRBV11-1 with TRBJ2-7; 15 nucleotides match TRBD2. Trimming at V came to 5 bases and at J to 3 bases, leaving 2 bases not matched to a gene. The CDR3 is 15 amino acids. Germline lookup yields CDR1 SGHAT and CDR2 FQDESV (reference sequence). This chain's CDR3 is CASSKGLAGGYEQYF. CDR3 DNA: TGTGCCAGCAGCAAGGGACTAGCGGGAGGCTACGAGCAGTACTTC.

This chain links TRBV11-3 with TRBJ2-1; TRBD1 matches at 8 bases. The CDR3 has 12 amino acids. J lost 7 bases, V lost 9 bases, and 5 bases had no gene match. Germline CDR1 is SGHNT and CDR2 is YENEEA. This chain's CDR3 is CASQGAGNEQFF. Written as DNA, the CDR3 is TGTGCCAGTCAGGGGGCGGGTAATGAGCAGTTCTTC.

The chain carries TRBV19 and TRBJ1-2, with 12 bases that match TRBD1. Unmatched junction bases numbered 7, after V lost 7 bases and J lost 4 bases. Germline assignment: CDR1 LNHDA and CDR2 SQIVND (reference sequence). The length of the CDR3 is 15 residues. The CDR3 sequence: CASTIGTGGSYGYTF. CDR3 DNA sequence: TGTGCCAGTACCATCGGGACAGGGGGCTCCTATGGCTACACCTTC. Filled out from reference TRBV19 and TRBJ1-2, the complete variable domain reads DGGITQSPKYLFRKEGQNVTLSCEQNLNHDAMYWYRQDPGQGLRLIYYSQIVNDFQKGDIAEGYSVSREKKESFPLTVTSAQKNPTAFYLCASTIGTGGSYGYTFGSGTRLTVV.

The chain joins TRBV7-2 to TRBJ2-6; TRBD1 might be the D (5 bases). This CDR3 has 16 amino acids. Trimming left V 1 base short and J 4 bases short, with 11 bases between. The V gene's germline CDR1 is SGHTA and CDR2 FQGNSA. The CDR3 sequence: CASSLVTGPGANVLTF. CDR3 DNA: TGTGCCAGCAGCTTAGTTACAGGTCCCGGGGCCAACGTCCTGACTTTC.

V usage is TRBV6-6 and J usage is TRBJ2-1, with TRBD2 matching over 7 bases. The CDR3 consists of 12 residues. Trimming removed 2 bases from V and 9 bases from J; junction bases left unmatched: 1. Germline V CDR1 and CDR2: MNHNY, SVGAGI (reference sequence). The CDR3 loop reads CASSYASGEQFF. CDR3 coding DNA: TGTGCCAGCAGTTACGCTAGCGGTGAGCAGTTCTTC.

V gene TRBV28 combines with J gene TRBJ1-4, with 8 bases fitting TRBD1. This CDR3 has 16 amino acids. Germline CDR1 MDHEN, CDR2 SYDVKM. The J segment lost 2 bases and the V segment lost 4 bases, leaving 6 bases of the junction unmatched. In DNA form, the CDR3 reads TGTGCCAGCAGTTCCCCCAGGGGGCACACTAATGAAAAACTGTTTTTT. Its protein is CASSSPRGHTNEKLFF.

This clone was counted only a few times. The gene calls are TRBV25-1 and TRBJ1-1; D may be TRBD1 (6 bases). V lost 7 bases and J 0 bases, leaving 9 bases between the germline ends. The length of the CDR3 is 13 residues. Germline CDR1 is MGHDK and CDR2 is SYGVNS. The CDR3 sequence is CASKGQMNTEAFF. CDR3 nucleotides: TGTGCCAGCAAAGGACAGATGAACACTGAAGCTTTCTTT.